This T cell receptor (beta chain) derives from a study of T cell responses to AZD1222 COVID-19 vaccine. This clone appeared a single time. Its antigen remains unidentified. Broader study findings: A rise in Spike-specific TCR breadth and depth followed two AZD1222 doses. Unmutated variant regions are reportedly the target of nearly half of TCRs that are spike-specific. Spike-wide vaccine-associated CD4 TCRs dominated at 160-218 and 743-854.

Profiled with immunoSEQ multiplex PCR; TCRdb holds only in-frame clones, not every one. The repertoire holds roughly 99,000 clones, with 80% to 95% as singletons. Germline CDR1 and CDR2: SEHNR and FQNEAQ (reference sequence). V lost 4 bases and J 7 bases, leaving 17 bases between the germline ends. The CDR3 is made up of 15 amino acids. The clonotype comes from an adult who received the AZD1222 COVID-19 vaccine. The gene calls are TRBV7-9 and TRBJ1-5, with D possibly being TRBD1 (5 bases). The specimen comprised peripheral blood, sampled 28 days after the second AZD1222 dose. The CDR3 DNA reads TGTGCCAGCAGCTCGGGGGGGAGAGCAAGGCAGCCCCAGCATTTT. It yields the protein CASSSGGRARQPQHF.